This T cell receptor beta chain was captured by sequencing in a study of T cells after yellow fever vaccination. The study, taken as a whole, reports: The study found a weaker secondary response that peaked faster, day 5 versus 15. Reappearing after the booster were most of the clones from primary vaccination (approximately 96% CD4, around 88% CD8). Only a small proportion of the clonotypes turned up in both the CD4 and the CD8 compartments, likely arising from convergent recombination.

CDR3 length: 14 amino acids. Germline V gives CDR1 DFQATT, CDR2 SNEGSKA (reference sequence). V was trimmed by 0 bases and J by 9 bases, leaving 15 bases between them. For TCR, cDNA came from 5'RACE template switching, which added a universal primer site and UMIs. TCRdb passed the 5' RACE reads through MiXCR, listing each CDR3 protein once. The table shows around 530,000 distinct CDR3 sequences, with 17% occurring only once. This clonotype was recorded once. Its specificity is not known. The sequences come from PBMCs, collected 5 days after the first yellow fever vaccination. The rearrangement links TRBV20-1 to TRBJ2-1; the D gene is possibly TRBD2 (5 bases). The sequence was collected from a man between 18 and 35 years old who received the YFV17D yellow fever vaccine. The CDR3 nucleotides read TGCAGTGCTAGAGATCCAAGATCAAGCGGTGAGCAGTTCTTC. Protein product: CSARDPRSSGEQFF.